The T cell receptor beta chain described here comes from a study of T cell changes during pregnancy in multiple sclerosis. Germline V gene data show CDR1 as SGHTA and CDR2 as FQGNSA. The CDR3 runs 12 residues. V was trimmed by 11 bases and J by 7 bases, leaving 17 bases between them. Sequenced by immunoSEQ multiplex PCR; TCRdb stores in-frame clones only, minus some. The table includes more than 55,000 clones, 75% to 95% detected once. Sequenced here: peripheral blood, sampled after pregnancy. The clonotype comes from a female donor in good health, enrolled as a control in a pregnancy study. This chain connects TRBV7-2 to TRBJ1-2; D is perhaps TRBD1 (5 bases). CDR3 region: CASAEGRGGYTF. In DNA, the CDR3 is TGTGCCTCCGCTGAGGGGCGGGGTGGCTACACCTTC.